This T cell receptor (beta chain) appears in the sequencing data of a study of shared clonotypes between healthy human individuals (dated by TCRdb to 2018 to 2020). Broadly, across the study: The cohort included three men and a couple of women between 18 and 49 years of age. For each donor, CD4 naive and CD4 memory were each given three plates, CD8 naive was given two plates, and CD8 memory was given one plate. Blood TCR repertoires of five healthy adults were deeply sequenced to estimate repertoire size and the extent of clonotype sharing between individuals. Different laboratories and diverse techniques were used to prepare libraries and sequence TCR repertoires, to increase sequencing depth and limit assay-specific biases. Each donor's leukapheresis produced roughly between roughly 0.85 and 9 billion PBMCs. Findings and caveats that apply to the study as a whole: Pairwise subsampling led to the expectation that sequencing depth would affect the degree of clonotype sharing among donors. Estimated clonotype richness was generally larger for naive than for memory subsets. Even with the large sequencing depth, rarefaction of the sorted-subset datasets indicated that sequencing was incomplete. Across a few donors, approximately 5% of naive CD4, 3% to 4% of naive CD8, 2.3% of memory CD4, and around 0.4% of memory CD8 clonotypes were shared. Only blood was sampled, and tissue TCR repertoires likely differ from those in blood. The small number of donors limited the genetic and exposure-history diversity represented. Higher generation probabilities were observed for clonotypes shared by all four sorted-subset donors than for non-shared clonotypes.

TCR CDR3 regions were amplified from genomic DNA by multiplex PCR using the deep immunoSEQ assay. Extracted genomic DNA from each cell subset was spread evenly across all wells of several immunoSEQ 96-well plates, with each plate serving as a replicate. For sorted subsets, 200 to 250 ng of genomic DNA, equivalent to 25,000 to 35,000 T cell genomes, went into each replicate PCR. The purified libraries were quantified using a Qubit 3.0 fluorometer, sized with a Bioanalyzer 2100, and then quantified again using the KAPA Library Quantification kit. Every immunoSEQ 96-well plate was sequenced on a dedicated single-read 150-cycle Illumina NextSeq 550 flow cell. The authors' pipeline ran thus. The immunoSEQ output contained only junctional sequences without quality scores, so filtering could not match that applied to full-length reads. Sequences were annotated with PyIR, a Python wrapper for IgBLAST v1.9, using IMGT germline references to assign V/J genes and CDR3. Any read was removed if the V/J assignment was weak (E-value above 1e-6), the CDR3 was missing, or the read contained stop codons, out-of-frame junctions, or ambiguous translated residues. A V3J clonotype was defined by an identical inferred V gene, J gene, and CDR3 amino acid sequence. Percentage overlap between repertoires was calculated by dividing the number of shared unique clonotypes by the size of the smaller repertoire. RTK rarefaction, the Chao1 estimator, and Recon v2.1 estimates of unobserved clonotypes were used to assess repertoire richness. OLGA was used to compute generation probabilities for all TCRbeta clonotypes that the gDNA method yielded from four donors. TCRdb limited this immuneACCESS table to in-frame rearrangements with V and J called. A share of clones is missing; checked studies link under half to unresolved V genes, and the rest is unexplained. V and J calls plus clone size are reproduced from that table; the DNA served to infer D and trimming. The table for this sample lists over a million clones; around three quarters of them were counted only once. 0.5% to 0.6% of the sample comes from the top ten.

Between the V and J ends, shortened by 3 bases and 6 bases respectively, the junction contains 11 bases. The CDR3 has 13 amino acids, counting the end cysteine and phenylalanine. The retained sequence is limited to the CDR3, 39 bases, with the frame set at the first base. CDR1 and CDR2, per the germline V gene (reference sequence), are LNHDA and SQIVND. The donors were healthy, HIV-negative adults with no recently reported acute infections or vaccinations. All donors were Caucasian adults living in Nashville, Tennessee, USA. CD4+ T cells were enriched by magnetic negative selection; naive cells were then positively selected on CD45RA, and the negative fraction formed the memory subset. After blood collection by leukapheresis, PBMCs were isolated using Ficoll-Histopaque density gradient centrifugation and then cryopreserved in the vapor phase of liquid nitrogen. Analytical flow cytometry was used to check the purity and quantity of each magnetically sorted T cell population. From each sorted fraction, genomic DNA was isolated and quantified by UV absorbance on a Nanodrop 2000c.

A remark on this clone: Its target antigen remains unknown. Per-nucleotide qualities are absent, and no much larger clonotype sits a single base away.

This receptor chain uses TRBV19 and TRBJ1-1, with the D gene not clear enough to name. The material sequenced was memory CD4+ T cells from PBMCs. The cell subset or site label, as the study defines it: CD45RA-negative fraction. This TCR derives from a man between 18 and 29 years old in good health. Some clones in this sample may be carry-over from other donors' samples. This receptor has the CDR3 CASSMWVGSEAFF. At the DNA level, the sequence is TGTGCCAGTAGTATGTGGGTCGGGTCTGAAGCTTTCTTT. With the rest looked up from the reference TRBV19 and TRBJ1-1 genes rather than sequenced, the full variable domain is DGGITQSPKYLFRKEGQNVTLSCEQNLNHDAMYWYRQDPGQGLRLIYYSQIVNDFQKGDIAEGYSVSREKKESFPLTVTSAQKNPTAFYLCASSMWVGSEAFFGQGTRLTVV.